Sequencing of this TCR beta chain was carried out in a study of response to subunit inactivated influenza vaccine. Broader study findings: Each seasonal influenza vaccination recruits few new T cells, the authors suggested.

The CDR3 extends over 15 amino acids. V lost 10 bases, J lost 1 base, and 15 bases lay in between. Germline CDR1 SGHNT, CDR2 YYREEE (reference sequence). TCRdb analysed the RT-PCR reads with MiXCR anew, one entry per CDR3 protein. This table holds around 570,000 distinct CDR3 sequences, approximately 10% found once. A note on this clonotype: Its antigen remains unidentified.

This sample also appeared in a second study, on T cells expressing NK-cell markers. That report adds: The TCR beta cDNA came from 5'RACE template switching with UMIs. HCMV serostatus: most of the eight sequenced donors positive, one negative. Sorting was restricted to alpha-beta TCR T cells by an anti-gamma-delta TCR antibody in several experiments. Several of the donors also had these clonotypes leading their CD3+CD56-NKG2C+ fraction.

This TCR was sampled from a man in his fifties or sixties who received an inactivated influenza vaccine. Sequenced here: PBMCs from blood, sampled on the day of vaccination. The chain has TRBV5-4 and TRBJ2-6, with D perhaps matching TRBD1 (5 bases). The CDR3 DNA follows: TGTGCCGAAGGGGCCTCCCAATCTGGGGCCAACGTCCTGACTTTC. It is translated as CAEGASQSGANVLTF.